Reported below is one T cell receptor (beta chain). Its antigen is still unknown. Donors in the study were healthy people who gave bone marrow. These data belong to a study of cytomegalovirus exposure and HLA in healthy donors. Amplification used 60 Vbeta primers and 13 Jbeta primers. TCRdb keeps only in-frame clones here, not all; method: immunoSEQ multiplex PCR. The table records over 100,000 clones, 63% of them present only once. Study-level results: Investigators reported under 200 TCR beta chains as tied to cytomegalovirus. Later analysis associated a missense DCLRE1C variant with TCR beta V- and J-gene trimming.

Germline CDR1 and CDR2: LNHDA and SQIVND (reference sequence). The CDR3 is 14 residues long. Trimming cost V 7 bases and J 2 bases; bases outside gene matches: 6. This sequence originates from a human donor in good health. The genes are TRBV19 and TRBJ2-7; 9 bases line up with TRBD1. The source material was PBMCs. DNA of the CDR3: TGTGCCAGTACTCCGACAGGGGGAACCTACGAGCAGTACTTC. Translating it yields CASTPTGGTYEQYF.